This passage covers 22 T cell receptor beta chains from one sample sequenced in a study of blood T cell repertoires in COVID-19. The table came from immunoSEQ multiplex PCR; TCRdb's copy has only in-frame clones and leaves some out. The sample holds about 200,000 clones, about three quarters seen once. What was sequenced was peripheral blood. All receptors come from a woman aged 65 to 85 with acute or convalescent COVID-19.

The CDR3 spells CAWNGRGNTEAFF. The CDR3 nucleotides are TGTGCCTGGAACGGGAGAGGGAACACTGAAGCTTTCTTT. The chain employs TRBV30 and TRBJ1-1; no clear D. The ends were cut back, 4 bases at V and 1 base at J, with 10 bases in the middle. The CDR3 loop spans 13 amino acids. The germline gives CDR1 GTSNPN, CDR2 SVGIG (reference sequence).

The chain joins TRBV28 to TRBJ1-5; D gene ambiguous. V lost 1 base and J lost 5, with 6 bases in between. Germline lookup yields CDR1 MDHEN and CDR2 SYDVKM. This CDR3 has 13 residues. The CDR3 loop reads CASSLLGDQPQHF. The CDR3 DNA is TGTGCCAGCAGTTTATTGGGAGATCAGCCCCAGCATTTT.

This clone was seen a few times. The chain employs TRBV6-5 and TRBJ1-1, with D perhaps matching TRBD1 (5 bases). Germline values: CDR1 MNHEY, CDR2 SVGAGI. The germline V and J ends were trimmed by 0 bases and 0 bases, with 8 bases remaining between them. This CDR3 is 15 amino acids long. CDR3 in amino acids: CASSYSLRVNTEAFF. The CDR3 nucleotides are TGTGCCAGCAGTTACTCACTCAGGGTGAACACTGAAGCTTTCTTT.

The V call is TRBV5-8, the J call TRBJ1-5; D gene ambiguous. The CDR3 runs 18 residues. The ends were cut back, 0 bases at V and 4 bases at J, with 20 bases in the middle. CDR1 is SGHTS and CDR2 is YDEGEE in the germline V gene. CDR3 nucleotide sequence: TGTGCCAGCAGCTTGGCCTGGGTGCGGGCCACCCAGAATCAGCCCCAGCATTTT. This gives the protein CASSLAWVRATQNQPQHF. Full variable domain (remainder filled in from reference TRBV5-8 and TRBJ1-5): EAGVTQSPTHLIKTRGQQATLRCSPISGHTSVYWYQQALGLGLQFLLWYDEGEERNRGNFPPRFSGRQFPNYSSELNVNALELEDSALYLCASSLAWVRATQNQPQHFGDGTRLSIL.

The chain carries TRBV14 and TRBJ1-4; perhaps TRBD1 as D (5 bases). The V and J ends lost 4 bases and 7 bases respectively, with 7 bases between them. Germline V CDR1 and CDR2: SGHDN, FVKESK. The CDR3 extends over 12 amino acids. The CDR3 DNA sequence: TGTGCCAGCAGCCGGGGGGGTGAAAAACTGTTTTTT. It yields the protein CASSRGGEKLFF.

On this clone: The sample has other DNA sequences that encode this CDR3 too. This chain connects TRBV28 to TRBJ2-7, with 9 bases aligning to TRBD1. Germline CDR1 MDHEN, CDR2 SYDVKM. With V trimmed by 6 bases and J by 1 base, 4 bases remained unmatched. The CDR3 contains 14 residues. This CDR3 reads CASSSGTGSYEQYF. As DNA, the CDR3 is TGTGCCAGCAGCTCCGGGACAGGGTCCTACGAGCAGTACTTC.

CDR3 protein: CASGNNPLGTGGYYEQYF. The CDR3 nucleotides read TGTGCTAGTGGCAACAACCCGCTCGGGACAGGGGGATACTACGAGCAGTACTTC. This chain links TRBV12-5 with TRBJ2-7, with TRBD1 matching over 11 bases. Germline lookup yields CDR1 LGHNT and CDR2 FRNRAP. This CDR3 is 18 amino acids long. The ends lost 6 bases at V and 3 bases at J; junction bases unmatched: 16.

The chain carries TRBV7-9 and TRBJ2-1; 10 nucleotides match TRBD1. Germline-derived CDR1 and CDR2 are SEHNR and FQNEAQ (reference sequence). The CDR3 is 15 residues long. The junction had 5 bases not matched to a gene; V was cut back by 4 bases and J by 5 bases. The CDR3 protein is CASSWGTGANNEQFF. The DNA for the CDR3 is TGTGCCAGCAGCTGGGGGACAGGGGCTAACAATGAGCAGTTCTTC. Supplemented by reference TRBV7-9 and TRBJ2-1, the full variable domain reads DTGVSQNPRHKITKRGQNVTFRCDPISEHNRLYWYRQTLGQGPEFLTYFQNEAQLEKSRLLSDRFSAERPKGSFSTLEIQRTEQGDSAMYLCASSWGTGANNEQFFGPGTRLTVL.

In the case of this clone: The limits of the CDR3 on the DNA are not certain, so only TCRdb's listed CDR3 is given. The rearrangement joins TRBV21-1 to TRBJ2-5; TRBD2 is the table's D call, not checked against the DNA. TRBV21-1 is marked as a pseudogene. The CDR3 is 16 residues long, counting both termini. The CDR3 loop is CASSNVASGSQETQYF.

Only a few counts were recorded for this clone. The rearrangement uses TRBV5-8 and TRBJ1-2; tentative D call: TRBD1 (6 bases). Germline lookup yields CDR1 SGHTS and CDR2 YDEGEE. The CDR3 is 15 residues long. The V gene lost 4 bases and the J gene lost 3 bases, with 16 bases spanning the gap. The DNA for the CDR3 is TGTGCCAGCAGCCCGGGGGGGGCGCAGTACTATGGCTACACCTTC. Amino acid sequence: CASSPGGAQYYGYTF. Complete variable domain (other parts from reference TRBV5-8 and TRBJ1-2): EAGVTQSPTHLIKTRGQQATLRCSPISGHTSVYWYQQALGLGLQFLLWYDEGEERNRGNFPPRFSGRQFPNYSSELNVNALELEDSALYLCASSPGGAQYYGYTFGSGTRLTVV.

V gene TRBV2 combines with J gene TRBJ2-1, with 7 bases fitting TRBD2. CDR1 is SNHLY and CDR2 is FYNNEI in the germline V gene. This CDR3 is built from 16 residues. The V gene end was trimmed by 5 bases and the J gene end by 0 bases; junction bases not matched to a gene: 7. The CDR3, as DNA: TGTGCCAGCAGTTTAGCGGGCGGCACCTCCTACAATGAGCAGTTCTTC. Protein sequence: CASSLAGGTSYNEQFF.

This clone was counted a few times. This rearrangement joins TRBV6-2 or TRBV6-3 to TRBJ2-1; 14 nucleotides align to TRBD2. With V trimmed by 2 bases and J by 7 bases, 7 bases remained unmatched. The germline gives CDR1 MNHEY, CDR2 SVGEGT. The CDR3 runs 17 residues. The CDR3 is CASSYPRLAGGRNEQFF. Written as DNA, the CDR3 is TGTGCCAGCAGTTACCCACGACTAGCGGGGGGGCGGAATGAGCAGTTCTTC.

This chain uses TRBV2 with TRBJ2-1; tentative D call: TRBD2 (5 bases). Germline CDR1 SNHLY, CDR2 FYNNEI. This CDR3 is 15 amino acids long. Trimming took off 6 bases at V and 0 bases at J, with 12 bases between the two ends. Written as DNA, the CDR3 is TGTGCCAGCAGGAGCGGCCGGGGCTCCTACAATGAGCAGTTCTTC. Amino acids: CASRSGRGSYNEQFF. The variable domain in full, completed from reference TRBV2 and TRBJ2-1, reads EPEVTQTPSHQVTQMGQEVILRCVPISNHLYFYWYRQILGQKVEFLVSFYNNEISEKSEIFDDQFSVERPDGSNFTLKIRSTKLEDSAMYFCASRSGRGSYNEQFFGPGTRLTVL.

CDR3 nucleotides: TGTGCCAGCAGCTCCGACAGGGTGGGTGCTGGAAACACCATATATTTT. As protein: CASSSDRVGAGNTIYF. This chain links TRBV7-6 with TRBJ1-3; 7 nucleotides align to TRBD1. Germline lookup yields CDR1 SGHVS and CDR2 FNYEAQ. V lost 4 bases and J lost 2; bases outside the gene matches: 8. The CDR3 has 16 amino acids. The entire variable domain, with the rest obtained from reference TRBV7-6 and TRBJ1-3, is as follows: GAGVSQSPRYKVTKRGQDVALRCDPISGHVSLYWYRQALGQGPEFLTYFNYEAQQDKSGLPNDRFSAERPEGSISTLTIQRTEQRDSAMYRCASSSDRVGAGNTIYFGEGSWLTVV.

This chain uses TRBV9 with TRBJ2-2; 7 bases are a match to TRBD2. V lost 3 bases, J lost 5 bases, and 7 bases stayed unmatched. Germline values: CDR1 SGDLS, CDR2 YYNGEE. This CDR3 contains 15 residues. The chain's CDR3 is CASSGTSFSTGELFF. The CDR3 nucleotides read TGTGCCAGCAGCGGGACTAGTTTTTCGACCGGGGAGCTGTTTTTT.

This clone was counted only a few times. The chain combines TRBV5-1 with TRBJ2-5; TRBD2 is a possible D gene (6 bases). The ends were cut back, 0 bases at V and 2 bases at J, with 8 bases in the middle. The CDR3 loop spans 14 amino acids. The germline gives CDR1 SGHRS, CDR2 YFSETQ. Here the CDR3 DNA reads TGCGCCAGCAGCTTGGCTCGGGGGCAAGAGACCCAGTACTTC. Translating gives CASSLARGQETQYF.

This clone was observed a single time. The chain recombines TRBV11-2 with TRBJ2-1; TRBD1 matches 9 bases. CDR1 is SGHAT and CDR2 is FQNNGV in the germline V gene. The CDR3 has 16 amino acids. Unmatched junction bases numbered 10, after V lost 3 bases and J lost 7 bases. The CDR3 is CASSFLNRGRRNEQFF. CDR3 sequence (DNA): TGTGCCAGCAGCTTTTTAAACAGGGGGCGGAGGAATGAGCAGTTCTTC.

This clone was recorded only once. V gene TRBV2 combines with J gene TRBJ2-1; a weak D match, TRBD2 (5 bases). V was clipped by 5 bases and J by 6 bases, with 14 bases between them. This CDR3 spans 14 amino acids. Per the germline V gene, CDR1 is SNHLY and CDR2 is FYNNEI. This CDR3 is CASSTGMVPNEQFF. The CDR3 DNA reads as TGTGCCAGCAGTACGGGAATGGTACCCAATGAGCAGTTCTTC. The variable domain in full, with the rest retrieved from reference TRBV2 and TRBJ2-1, is EPEVTQTPSHQVTQMGQEVILRCVPISNHLYFYWYRQILGQKVEFLVSFYNNEISEKSEIFDDQFSVERPDGSNFTLKIRSTKLEDSAMYFCASSTGMVPNEQFFGPGTRLTVL.

The chain uses TRBV27 and TRBJ2-7, with TRBD1 matching 7 bases. CDR1 is MNHEY and CDR2 is SMNVEV in the germline V gene (reference sequence). After removal of 6 bases from V and 2 bases from J, the junction contained 4 bases not matched to a gene. The CDR3 extends over 13 amino acids. The CDR3 nucleotides read TGTGCCAGCAGGAGGGGGCTGGCCTACGAGCAGTACTTC. It codes for CASRRGLAYEQYF.

The chain employs TRBV6-6 and TRBJ1-4; 9 bases match TRBD1. The germline V gene has CDR1 MNHNY and CDR2 SVGAGI (reference sequence). The CDR3 has 15 amino acids. V was pared by 4 bases and J by 6 bases, with 6 bases of the junction left unmatched. The CDR3 here is CASSLVTGGYEKLFF. CDR3 coding DNA: TGTGCCAGCAGTTTAGTGACAGGGGGGTATGAAAAACTGTTTTTT.

This chain joins TRBV2 and TRBJ1-2, with D hard to call. Trimming took off 4 bases at V and 4 bases at J, with 7 bases between the two ends. Per germline, CDR1 SNHLY and CDR2 FYNNEI. This CDR3 contains 12 residues. The CDR3 loop reads CASSGEGYGYTF. DNA of the CDR3: TGTGCCAGCAGTGGTGAGGGCTATGGCTACACCTTC.

This chain joins TRBV28 and TRBJ2-3, with TRBD1 identical over 10 bases. The CDR3 runs 13 residues. V lost 6 bases, J lost 14 bases, and 11 bases stayed unmatched. CDR1 MDHEN and CDR2 SYDVKM come from the germline V gene. In nucleotides, the CDR3 is TGTGCCAGCAGCTATTCAGGGGGACAGGGGATGTATTTT. It specifies CASSYSGGQGMYF. Full variable domain (missing parts from reference TRBV28 and TRBJ2-3): DVKVTQSSRYLVKRTGEKVFLECVQDMDHENMFWYRQDPGLGLRLIYFSYDVKMKEKGDIPEGYSVSREKKERFSLILESASTNQTSMYLCASSYSGGQGMYFGPGTRLTVL.